A single sample is the source of the 6 T cell receptor beta chains below, sequenced in a study of control samples from healthy donors and cancer patients. Profiled with immunoSEQ multiplex PCR; TCRdb holds only in-frame clones, not every one. The table has 150,000 or so clones, approximately 93% seen once. Material for sequencing was blood. These receptors were collected from a man between 18 and 35 years old in good health.

This chain connects TRBV9 to TRBJ2-5, with 14 bases that match TRBD2. The V segment lost 3 bases and the J segment 5 bases; nucleotides outside the gene matches: 9. CDR1 and CDR2 from the germline V gene are SGDLS and YYNGEE. The CDR3 length is 17 residues. The CDR3 reads CASSDATSGRAVETQYF. CDR3 nucleotide sequence: TGTGCCAGCAGCGATGCGACTAGCGGGAGGGCCGTGGAGACCCAGTACTTC.

The V and J genes are TRBV27 and TRBJ1-2; a weak D match, TRBD1 (5 bases). V lost 10 bases, J lost 0 bases, and 15 bases lay in between. The V gene's germline CDR1 is MNHEY and CDR2 SMNVEV (reference sequence). This CDR3 is 14 amino acids long. The CDR3 loop is CATATDYTNYGYTF. In DNA, the CDR3 is TGTGCCACCGCGACAGACTATACTAACTATGGCTACACCTTC.

The J gene is TRBJ1-1, the V gene TRBV6-5; D call uncertain. V dropped 6 bases and J dropped 1 base, with 9 bases sitting between them. Germline V gives CDR1 MNHEY, CDR2 SVGAGI. The CDR3 runs to 13 residues. DNA of the CDR3: TGTGCCAGCAGGAGAGGGCGGAACACTGAAGCTTTCTTT. The encoded protein is CASRRGRNTEAFF.

The chain combines TRBV5-1 with TRBJ2-3, with 15 bases lining up with TRBD2. After removal of 0 bases from V and 4 bases from J, the junction contained 3 bases not matched to a gene. This CDR3 spans 17 amino acids. Germline V CDR1 and CDR2: SGHRS, YFSETQ. CDR3 residues: CASSLAGLAGGPDTQYF. The DNA for the CDR3 is TGCGCCAGCAGCTTGGCTGGACTAGCGGGAGGGCCAGATACGCAGTATTTT.

The chain couples TRBV5-6 to TRBJ2-7; D is ambiguous. In germline, CDR1 is SGHDT, CDR2 YYEEEE. This CDR3 is built from 15 residues. The V and J ends lost 0 bases and 2 bases respectively, with 12 bases between them. CDR3 DNA: TGTGCCAGCAGCTTGGCGCGCCAAGGGCCCTACGAGCAGTACTTC. The encoded protein is CASSLARQGPYEQYF.

The chain combines TRBV30 with TRBJ1-6; D may be TRBD1 (5 bases). Germline V gene lookup returns CDR1 GTSNPN and CDR2 SVGIG (reference sequence). The CDR3 sequence is 14 residues long. Trimming removed 6 bases from V and 7 bases from J, with 16 bases in between. Here the CDR3 reads CACRPGGWNSPLHF. In DNA form, the CDR3 reads TGTGCCTGCCGGCCTGGGGGTTGGAATTCACCCCTCCACTTT.